Sequencing of this T cell receptor beta chain was carried out in a study of blood T cell repertoires in COVID-19 (dated by TCRdb to the early 2020s). Concerning the study at large: Samples from collaborators originated in the United States, Italy and Spain and spanned both the acute and convalescent phases of COVID-19. The sample metadata nearly always contained a de-identified subject ID, COVID-19 status, age in years and sex. The repertoires were released in a freely available public database meant as a resource for research on the immune response to SARS-CoV-2. Subjects who had been exposed to COVID-19, were actively infected with it, or had recovered from it provided the deeply sampled blood TCRbeta repertoires that made up the dataset. The material from the prospective study consisted of cDNA or gDNA derived from T cells, B-cell-depleted T cells, or PBMCs. Where HLA class I and class II types were available, the types were taken from metadata supplied by the sample provider, not from assay-based typing. Samples were obtained from the ongoing ImmuneRACE study (first 160 participants) and from 950 to 1,500 subjects provided by 6 global collaborators. Study-level results and caveats: The quantity of clinical and demographic metadata differed by source and by participant and was supplied without curation.

In the prospective study, participants were roughly 18 to 95 years old, resided in about two dozen geographic areas of the United States, and were enrolled through a virtual design. To assign participants to cohorts, the prospective study relied on clinical history that participants themselves reported in a screening survey and a study questionnaire. Recovered participants in ImmuneRACE Cohort 3 were defined as having two consecutive negative NP/OP PCR tests, clearance from a healthcare professional, or resolution of symptoms. Mobile phlebotomists in the prospective study collected whole blood, serum and a nasopharyngeal or oropharyngeal swab from every participant. Additional blood draws and questionnaires over an approximately 2-month period could optionally be provided by prospective study participants. Prospective study blood samples were shipped either frozen or at room temperature before DNA extraction.

V ends up 6 bases short and J 0 bases short, with an unmatched junction base count of 5. Its CDR3 holds 16 amino acids, cysteine through phenylalanine. Only the CDR3 part of the read is kept: 48 bases, read in frame from the first base. CDR1 is given as MDHEN and CDR2 as SYDVKM, both from the germline V gene. The immunoSEQ Assay, a bias-controlled multiplex PCR, was used to amplify TCRbeta CDR3 regions from genomic DNA. Per the authors' processing: The number of nucleated cells in each sample was estimated by amplification of reference gene primers within the assay. To quantify the absolute abundance of each unique TCRbeta CDR3 rearrangement, sequence reads were collapsed and filtered. For each sample, productive Simpson clonality was calculated by taking the square root of Simpson's diversity index across productive rearrangements. The table was pulled from immuneACCESS by TCRdb, which kept in-frame rearrangements only. Such tables lose some clones; where checked, under half of the loss comes from unresolved V genes, and the rest has no known cause. V, J and clone size reflect that table, while D and trimming were determined from the DNA. This sample is represented by about 260,000 clones; about 84% of them were singletons. The top ten constitute about 2.1% of the sample.

The table lists this clone with a few counts. Its antigen is currently not known. No much larger clone is present one base from it, and per-base qualities are unavailable. The chain is assembled from TRBV28 and TRBJ1-6; the central 7 bases match TRBD1. The TCR sequence derives from a woman in her fifties or sixties who had recovered from COVID-19. The sequenced sample was PBMCs or T cells enriched from blood (not recorded which). The CDR3 protein is CASRRDSSSYNSPLHF. Read as DNA, the sequence is TGTGCCAGCAGACGGGACAGTAGCTCCTATAATTCACCCCTCCACTTT.